Each of the 19 T cell receptor beta chains below was sequenced from the same sample in a study of shared T cell receptors in the human thymus. Repertoires were generated with immunoSEQ multiplex PCR, while TCRdb's copy carries only in-frame clones and drops some. Counted here are fewer than 700,000 clones, roughly 90% occurring once; the ten biggest clones make up over 0.008%. These data were likewise used in another study, on human thymus T cells.

The sequenced sample consisted of thymocytes. These receptor sequences come from a boy younger than two with a congenital heart defect.

CDR3 in amino acids: CASREKSGLALSSSYEQYF. For the CDR3, the DNA is TGTGCCAGCAGGGAAAAATCCGGACTAGCGCTCTCGAGCTCCTACGAGCAGTACTTC. V usage is TRBV6-1 and J usage is TRBJ2-7, with 9 bases matching TRBD2. V shed 6 bases, J shed 0 bases, and the junction held 18 bases outside the gene matches. The CDR3 is 19 amino acids. CDR1 MNHNS and CDR2 SASEGT come from the germline V gene.

This chain joins TRBV2 and TRBJ1-5, with a tentative D call TRBD1 (6 bases). There are 15 residues in the CDR3. The germline gives CDR1 SNHLY, CDR2 FYNNEI. Between the trimmed V and J ends, which lost 3 bases and 5 bases, there was a span of 14 bases. In nucleotides, the CDR3 is TGTGCCAGCAGTGAGGGCCCGAAGGGGGATCAGCCCCAGCATTTT. The encoded protein is CASSEGPKGDQPQHF.

The rearrangement links TRBV12-5 to TRBJ2-2; possibly TRBD2 for D (5 bases). The CDR3 has 16 residues. The germline V gene has CDR1 LGHNT and CDR2 FRNRAP. Trimming left V 2 bases short and J 4 bases short, with 14 bases between. In nucleotides, the CDR3 is TGTGCTAGTGGTTTGTCGGGGTGGGAGCCCACCGGGGAGCTGTTTTTT. It encodes CASGLSGWEPTGELFF.

The chain combines TRBV6-1 with TRBJ2-1; a possible D gene is TRBD1 (6 bases). The CDR3 has 15 amino acids. The germline V and J ends were trimmed by 8 bases and 3 bases, with 17 bases remaining between them. The germline V gene encodes CDR1 MNHNS and CDR2 SASEGT. CDR3 sequence reads: CASGIRGRVYNEQFF. The DNA of the CDR3 is TGTGCCAGCGGAATTAGGGGGAGAGTCTACAATGAGCAGTTCTTC.

The J gene is TRBJ1-2, the V gene TRBV19; D not certain. There are 11 residues in the CDR3. In germline, CDR1 is LNHDA, CDR2 SQIVND (reference sequence). V was cut by 4 bases and J by 8 bases, with 8 bases left in between. Here the CDR3 DNA reads TGTGCCAGTAGTAGAGGGTTCGGCTACACCTTC. Its translation: CASSRGFGYTF.

The V call is TRBV9, the J call TRBJ1-2; 7 bases match TRBD1. Unmatched junction bases numbered 0, after V lost 3 bases and J lost 4 bases. CDR1 and CDR2 from the germline V gene are SGDLS and YYNGEE. The CDR3 extends over 12 amino acids. The CDR3 spells CASSAGGYGYTF. The CDR3 DNA reads TGTGCCAGCAGCGCAGGGGGCTATGGCTACACCTTC.

The V and J genes are TRBV30 and TRBJ1-1; the match to TRBD1 covers 7 bases. Looked up from germline, CDR1 is GTSNPN and CDR2 is SVGIG (reference sequence). This CDR3 contains 14 residues. V lost 8 bases to trimming and J lost 2 bases; unmatched junction nucleotides: 11. The CDR3 is CARDQQGINTEAFF. CDR3 DNA: TGTGCCAGAGATCAACAGGGGATCAACACTGAAGCTTTCTTT.

The V gene is TRBV5-1, the J gene TRBJ1-5; no reliable D call. The ends were cut back, 0 bases at V and 1 base at J, with 5 bases in the middle. Germline loops: CDR1 SGHRS, CDR2 YFSETQ. This CDR3 has 14 residues. The CDR3 DNA follows: TGCGCCAGCAGCTTGGAGCGAAGCAATCAGCCCCAGCATTTT. Its protein product is CASSLERSNQPQHF. Full variable domain (outside the CDR3, taken from reference TRBV5-1 and TRBJ1-5): KAGVTQTPRYLIKTRGQQVTLSCSPISGHRSVSWYQQTPGQGLQFLFEYFSETQRNKGNFPGRFSGRQFSNSRSEMNVSTLELGDSALYLCASSLERSNQPQHFGDGTRLSIL.

The chain recombines TRBV10-2 with TRBJ2-5; 7 bases line up with TRBD1. After removal of 0 bases from V and 4 bases from J, the junction contained 8 bases not matched to a gene. There are 16 residues in the CDR3. CDR1 and CDR2 from the germline V gene are WSHSY and SAAADI. CDR3 in DNA: TGCGCCAGCAGTGAGTCCTCGAGGGGGCGGAGAGAGACCCAGTACTTC. It codes for CASSESSRGRRETQYF.

CDR3 region: CASSQDRTGGEETQYF. In nucleotides, the CDR3 is TGCGCCAGCAGCCAAGATCGGACGGGAGGGGAAGAGACCCAGTACTTC. The chain couples TRBV4-1 to TRBJ2-5; 8 bases line up with TRBD2. The CDR3 consists of 16 residues. Germline loops: CDR1 MGHRA, CDR2 YSYEKL. The V and J ends lost 0 bases and 3 bases, in that order; junction bases with no gene match: 6.

The chain links TRBV27 to TRBJ2-7; TRBD1 matches at 7 bases. This CDR3 is 15 amino acids long. The V segment lost 5 bases and the J segment 3 bases; nucleotides outside the gene matches: 10. Germline values: CDR1 MNHEY, CDR2 SMNVEV (reference sequence). CDR3 in amino acids: CASSPHRGLNYEQYF. The CDR3 bases are TGTGCCAGCAGTCCCCACAGGGGTTTAAACTACGAGCAGTACTTC.

V usage is TRBV27 and J usage is TRBJ2-7, with TRBD1 matching over 9 bases. This CDR3 region has 13 residues. V lost 8 bases and J lost 6; bases outside the gene matches: 8. The germline gives CDR1 MNHEY, CDR2 SMNVEV (reference sequence). The DNA of the CDR3 is TGTGCCAGCCCCCGCCGGGACAGGGCCGAGCAGTACTTC. Encoded protein: CASPRRDRAEQYF.

V is TRBV4-1 and J is TRBJ2-5; 12 bases line up with TRBD2. The V and J ends lost 0 bases and 7 bases, in that order; junction bases with no gene match: 9. Germline assignment: CDR1 MGHRA and CDR2 YSYEKL. This CDR3 has 17 amino acids. The CDR3 DNA sequence: TGCGCCAGCAGCCAAGATCTCGCTAGCGGGAGGGTGGGGACCCAGTACTTC. Encoded protein: CASSQDLASGRVGTQYF.

This chain links TRBV13 with TRBJ2-1; TRBD2 is a possible D gene (5 bases). Per the germline V gene, CDR1 is PRHDT and CDR2 is FYEKMQ (reference sequence). The CDR3 sequence is 17 residues long. V lost 5 bases, J lost 7 bases, and 24 bases lay in between. The CDR3 region is CASSPNYKRECSNEQFF. CDR3 DNA: TGTGCCAGCAGCCCCAACTACAAACGGGAATGCTCAAATGAGCAGTTCTTC.

This sequence joins TRBV7-9 and TRBJ2-6, with D possibly TRBD2 on 6 matching bases. Germline V CDR1 and CDR2: SEHNR, FQNEAQ (reference sequence). The CDR3 has 15 residues. Trimming removed 7 bases at V and 4 bases at J, with 14 bases between. The CDR3 DNA reads TGTGCCAGCACCCTTACCGGGAGCGGGGCCAACGTCCTGACTTTC. Protein: CASTLTGSGANVLTF. The whole variable domain, filled in from reference TRBV7-9 and TRBJ2-6, reads DTGVSQNPRHKITKRGQNVTFRCDPISEHNRLYWYRQTLGQGPEFLTYFQNEAQLEKSRLLSDRFSAERPKGSFSTLEIQRTEQGDSAMYLCASTLTGSGANVLTFGAGSRLTVL.

The V call is TRBV2, the J call TRBJ2-3; 8 bases agree with TRBD1. V lost 6 bases, J lost 1 base, and 6 bases stayed unmatched. Germline CDR1 SNHLY, CDR2 FYNNEI. This CDR3 comprises 15 residues. The CDR3 reads CASSLPGQGTDTQYF. The DNA for the CDR3 is TGTGCCAGCAGCCTACCGGGACAGGGCACAGATACGCAGTATTTT.

The chain is built from TRBV2 and TRBJ1-4, with D possibly matching TRBD1 (6 bases). The germline gives CDR1 SNHLY, CDR2 FYNNEI. V lost 5 bases and J lost 8, with 21 bases in between. The CDR3 contains 16 residues. CDR3 region: CASSTEEDRLREKLFF. CDR3 bases: TGTGCCAGCAGTACTGAAGAAGACAGGCTTCGGGAAAAACTGTTTTTT.

The genes are TRBV6-5 and TRBJ2-7; no firm D call. The CDR3 consists of 13 residues. V lost 10 bases and J 2 bases, leaving 15 bases between the germline ends. Germline CDR1 reads MNHEY; CDR2 reads SVGAGI. The CDR3 DNA reads TGTGCCACCGCCCCGCTCAAGCCCTACGAGCAGTACTTC. This sequence encodes CATAPLKPYEQYF.

This chain links TRBV6-5 with TRBJ2-3; TRBD1 agrees at 8 bases. Trimming took 3 bases from V and 1 from J; bases not matched to a gene: 6. Germline V CDR1 and CDR2: MNHEY, SVGAGI. This CDR3 region has 16 residues. The CDR3 sequence is CASSYCLGQGTDTQYF. CDR3 sequence (DNA): TGTGCCAGCAGTTATTGTTTGGGACAGGGCACAGATACGCAGTATTTT.